The 26 T cell receptor beta chains reported below all come from one sample, sequenced in a study of technical replicates of blood from a handful of donors. The repertoire was sequenced with immunoSEQ multiplex PCR; TCRdb's copy has only in-frame clones and lacks some. The sample includes under 15,000 clones, around nine tenths of them seen just once. Sequenced: PBMCs. These receptors were taken from a human donor in good health.

In its sample, this clone was seen once. The rearrangement uses TRBV9 and TRBJ2-3; maybe TRBD2 (6 bases). CDR1 is SGDLS, CDR2 YYNGEE, per germline. The germline V and J ends were trimmed by 4 bases and 0 bases, with 9 bases remaining between them. The length of the CDR3 is 14 residues. CDR3 in amino acids: CASSRDSSTDTQYF. CDR3 DNA sequence: TGTGCCAGCAGCCGGGACTCCAGCACAGATACGCAGTATTTT.

This clone was recorded once. This chain connects TRBV14 to TRBJ1-1; D uncertain. The CDR3 extends over 12 amino acids. The V end lost 1 base, the J end lost 5 bases, and 5 bases lay between the germline ends. Germline CDR1 SGHDN, CDR2 FVKESK. CDR3 sequence: CASSQVRTEAFF. The CDR3 bases are TGTGCCAGCAGCCAAGTGAGGACTGAAGCTTTCTTT.

V usage is TRBV27 and J usage is TRBJ1-5, with unresolved D. CDR3 size: 12 residues. Germline V CDR1 and CDR2: MNHEY, SMNVEV (reference sequence). Between the trimmed V and J ends, which lost 6 bases and 4 bases, there was a span of 7 bases. The DNA for the CDR3 is TGTGCCAGCAGCCTGACAAATCAGCCCCAGCATTTT. Residues: CASSLTNQPQHF.

The chain has TRBV7-8 and TRBJ2-7; 7 bases line up with TRBD1. After removal of 5 bases from V and 3 bases from J, the junction contained 16 bases not matched to a gene. Germline V CDR1 and CDR2: SGHVS, FQNEAQ. The CDR3 is made up of 17 amino acids. CDR3 loop: CASSPHPQDRPLYEQYF. The CDR3 DNA reads as TGTGCCAGCAGCCCCCACCCCCAGGACAGGCCCCTCTACGAGCAGTACTTC.

The rearrangement joins TRBV10-3 to TRBJ2-3, with D hard to call. The V end lost 6 bases, the J end lost 4 bases, and 11 bases lay between the germline ends. Germline loops: CDR1 ENHRY, CDR2 SYGVKD. CDR3 length equals 13 residues. CDR3 sequence (DNA): TGTGCCATCAGCCACGATACTTCAGATACGCAGTATTTT. It specifies CAISHDTSDTQYF.

In its sample, this clone was seen a few times. This rearrangement joins TRBV10-1 to TRBJ2-2, with 8 bases fitting TRBD2. The CDR3 spans 14 residues. The trim removed 4 bases at V and 7 bases at J, leaving 5 bases unmatched. CDR1 and CDR2 from the germline V gene are WNHNN and SYGVQD (reference sequence). The CDR3 here is CASSGGLVDGELFF. In nucleotides, the CDR3 is TGCGCCAGCAGTGGGGGACTAGTTGACGGGGAGCTGTTTTTT.

The gene calls are TRBV7-9 and TRBJ2-3; D gene uncertain. The V end was cut by 5 bases, the J end by 1 base, with 10 bases between. CDR3 size: 14 residues. CDR1 is SEHNR, CDR2 FQNEAQ, per germline (reference sequence). CDR3 loop: CASSLRQGTDTQYF. CDR3 coding DNA: TGTGCCAGCAGCCTCCGTCAGGGCACAGATACGCAGTATTTT.

This chain connects TRBV6-6 to TRBJ2-1; 9 nucleotides agree with TRBD1. The CDR3 is 15 amino acids. Unmatched junction bases numbered 2, after V lost 5 bases and J lost 0 bases. Germline CDR1 MNHNY, CDR2 SVGAGI (reference sequence). The CDR3 coding sequence is TGTGCCAGCAGTGACAGGGGGAGCTCCTACAATGAGCAGTTCTTC. Its translation: CASSDRGSSYNEQFF.

V gene TRBV6-1 combines with J gene TRBJ1-5, with D hard to call. The germline V gene has CDR1 MNHNS and CDR2 SASEGT. This CDR3 has 12 residues. The ends were cut back, 4 bases at V and 6 bases at J, with 7 bases in the middle. The CDR3 region is CASSANTQPQHF. CDR3 coding DNA: TGTGCCAGCAGTGCAAACACTCAGCCCCAGCATTTT.

V is TRBV11-2 and J is TRBJ2-7, with 8 bases aligning to TRBD2. Germline V CDR1 and CDR2: SGHAT, FQNNGV. After removal of 5 bases from V and 5 bases from J, the junction contained 5 bases not matched to a gene. The CDR3 totals 13 residues. CDR3 in DNA: TGTGCCAGCAGCCAGGGACTAGGCAACGAGCAGTACTTC. Its protein product is CASSQGLGNEQYF.

The chain couples TRBV6-1 to TRBJ2-7; TRBD1 is a possible D gene (5 bases). The length of the CDR3 is 16 residues. V shed 2 bases and J shed 3 bases, with 17 bases lying between them. The germline CDR1 and CDR2 sequences are MNHNS and SASEGT. The CDR3 is CASSEKYQGIRYEQYF. The DNA of the CDR3 is TGTGCCAGCAGTGAAAAGTATCAGGGAATCCGCTACGAGCAGTACTTC.

The chain uses TRBV7-9 and TRBJ2-5; the D is unclear. The CDR3 runs to 14 residues. Germline V gives CDR1 SEHNR, CDR2 FQNEAQ (reference sequence). The ends were cut back, 5 bases at V and 5 bases at J, with 15 bases in the middle. This CDR3 is CASSDPLVGETQYF. The DNA of the CDR3 is TGTGCCAGCAGCGACCCGTTGGTCGGGGAGACCCAGTACTTC.

The chain recombines TRBV4-2 with TRBJ1-1; D remains ambiguous. CDR1 is LGHNA and CDR2 is YNFKEQ in the germline V gene. The CDR3 loop spans 15 amino acids. V gave up 4 bases and J gave up 1 base, with 13 bases separating them. The CDR3 protein is CASSRTTSGNTEAFF. The CDR3 bases are TGTGCCAGCAGCCGCACAACATCAGGGAACACTGAAGCTTTCTTT.

The table lists this clone with a count of one. The chain is built from TRBV27 and TRBJ2-7; possibly TRBD2 for D (6 bases). V was shortened by 0 bases and J by 3 bases, with 9 bases between the two germline ends. The CDR3 consists of 14 residues. Germline CDR1 MNHEY, CDR2 SMNVEV (reference sequence). The CDR3 nucleotides read TGTGCCAGCAGTTTATCGGTCGGGGGCTACGAGCAGTACTTC. It yields the protein CASSLSVGGYEQYF.

This clone was seen just once. This sequence joins TRBV2 and TRBJ2-7; TRBD2 might be the D (6 bases). Per germline, CDR1 SNHLY and CDR2 FYNNEI. Between the trimmed V and J ends, which lost 2 bases and 3 bases, there was a span of 20 bases. The CDR3 has 17 residues. The CDR3 DNA reads TGTGCCAGCAGTGAACCCCCATGGGACTCCATTAACTACGAGCAGTACTTC. It codes for CASSEPPWDSINYEQYF.

The rearrangement joins TRBV2 to TRBJ1-1; D remains unclear. This CDR3 has 14 amino acids. The ends were cut back, 6 bases at V and 0 bases at J, with 11 bases in the middle. Germline CDR1 and CDR2: SNHLY and FYNNEI. In DNA form, the CDR3 reads TGTGCCAGCAGGGGAGACAAGCTGAACACTGAAGCTTTCTTT. Its protein product is CASRGDKLNTEAFF.

This chain joins TRBV5-1 and TRBJ2-7, with 9 bases identical to TRBD1. The CDR3 loop spans 14 amino acids. Losses at the gene ends were 4 bases for V and 3 bases for J; bases not matched to a gene: 5. Germline assignment: CDR1 SGHRS and CDR2 YFSETQ. CDR3 sequence reads: CASSRGTGSYEQYF. The CDR3 coding sequence is TGCGCCAGCAGCCGCGGGACAGGGAGCTACGAGCAGTACTTC.

The V call is TRBV18, the J call TRBJ2-1, with D tentatively TRBD2 (6 bases). CDR1 and CDR2 (germline): KGHSH, LQKENI. The V and J ends lost 4 bases and 8 bases respectively, with 12 bases between them. This CDR3 comprises 13 residues. CDR3 sequence: CASSRLEIDEQFF. CDR3 nucleotide sequence: TGTGCCAGCTCACGACTAGAGATCGATGAGCAGTTCTTC.

The chain uses TRBV21-1 and TRBJ2-7; TRBD1 is taken as the D call from the table, unchecked against the DNA. TRBV21-1 is noted as a pseudogene. The CDR3 is 15 residues long. The CDR3 sequence: CASSPPGETGGEQYF. The CDR3 DNA is TGTGCCAGCAGCCCACCCGGGGAGACAGGGGGCGAGCAGTACTTC.

The V and J genes are TRBV2 and TRBJ2-1; weak D call: TRBD1 (5 bases). The germline CDR1 and CDR2 sequences are SNHLY and FYNNEI. Trimming took off 2 bases at V and 1 base at J, with 9 bases between the two ends. The CDR3 loop spans 15 amino acids. CDR3 sequence: CASSERQLSYNEQFF. The CDR3 nucleotides read TGTGCCAGCAGTGAAAGACAGCTTTCCTACAATGAGCAGTTCTTC.

This chain uses TRBV7-9 with TRBJ2-5, with 10 nucleotides matching TRBD1. V gave up 5 bases and J gave up 5 bases; unmatched junction bases: 5. The CDR3 extends over 14 amino acids. The germline gives CDR1 SEHNR, CDR2 FQNEAQ (reference sequence). In DNA form, the CDR3 reads TGTGCCAGCAGCCAGACAGGGGGCGGGGAGACCCAGTACTTC. Translating it yields CASSQTGGGETQYF.

This clone was detected once. The genes are TRBV19 and TRBJ2-1; TRBD2 aligns across 16 bases. The CDR3 length is 17 residues. J lost 7 bases, V lost 2 bases, and 5 bases had no gene match. Germline CDR1 reads LNHDA; CDR2 reads SQIVND (reference sequence). The CDR3, as DNA: TGTGCCAGTAGTATATCGGGACTAGCGGGAGGGTGGAATGAGCAGTTCTTC. It yields the protein CASSISGLAGGWNEQFF.

The V and J genes are TRBV7-9 and TRBJ2-7, with 8 bases lining up with TRBD2. The CDR3 is 13 amino acids. The J segment lost 4 bases and the V segment lost 7 bases, leaving 6 bases of the junction unmatched. CDR1 is SEHNR, CDR2 FQNEAQ, per germline (reference sequence). CDR3 bases: TGTGCCAGCAACCGAGCGGGAGTTTACGAGCAGTACTTC. This translates into CASNRAGVYEQYF. The variable domain in full, completed from reference TRBV7-9 and TRBJ2-7, reads DTGVSQNPRHKITKRGQNVTFRCDPISEHNRLYWYRQTLGQGPEFLTYFQNEAQLEKSRLLSDRFSAERPKGSFSTLEIQRTEQGDSAMYLCASNRAGVYEQYFGPGTRLTVT.

The chain combines TRBV6-1 with TRBJ2-1; TRBD2 matches 9 bases. There are 15 residues in the CDR3. V lost 6 bases and J lost 7; bases outside the gene matches: 10. Germline CDR1 reads MNHNS; CDR2 reads SASEGT. The CDR3 reads CASSSEAGGLNEQFF. In nucleotides, the CDR3 is TGTGCCAGCAGCTCTGAAGCGGGAGGTTTAAATGAGCAGTTCTTC.

This clone was found once. The rearrangement joins TRBV4-2 to TRBJ1-2; D is undetermined. The CDR3 is made up of 12 amino acids. V shed 2 bases and J shed 4 bases, with 5 bases lying between them. Germline CDR1 reads LGHNA; CDR2 reads YNFKEQ. The CDR3 loop reads CASSQQVYGYTF. The CDR3 nucleotides are TGTGCCAGCAGCCAACAGGTCTATGGCTACACCTTC.

This chain joins TRBV27 and TRBJ2-7, with D possibly matching TRBD2 (5 bases). The V gene's germline CDR1 is MNHEY and CDR2 SMNVEV (reference sequence). V gave up 4 bases and J gave up 6 bases, with 16 bases separating them. The CDR3 length is 14 residues. The chain's CDR3 is CASSSKPSGSEQYF. The DNA of the CDR3 is TGTGCCAGCAGTTCCAAGCCGTCTGGGAGCGAGCAGTACTTC.